These 6 T cell receptor beta chains came from one sample sequenced in a study of Ad26.COV2.S vaccination and SARS-CoV-2 variants. Produced via immunoSEQ multiplex PCR; TCRdb's table is partial and in-frame only. The sample has hundreds of thousands of clones, 80% to 95% seen once. Sample treatment: around 19 received Ad26.COV2.S at low or high dose, single or two shots; several received placebo; per-sample allocation not given. Specimen acquisition occurred on day 63 following the initial vaccine or placebo injection. Source: peripheral blood, taken in a trial of Ad26.COV2.S vaccine versus placebo. The receptor source for this set is a person aged 18-60 years who received the Ad26.COV2.S COVID-19 vaccine or a placebo.

This chain joins TRBV5-4 and TRBJ2-5; D uncertain. There are 15 residues in the CDR3. V lost 5 bases and J 1 base, leaving 15 bases between the germline ends. Germline V gene sequence: CDR1 SGHNT, CDR2 YYREEE (reference sequence). This CDR3 reads CASRRSLGVQETQYF. CDR3 DNA sequence: TGTGCCAGCAGGCGGAGCCTAGGCGTCCAAGAGACCCAGTACTTC. The full variable domain, in which reference TRBV5-4 and TRBJ2-5 provide the parts outside the CDR3, is ETGVTQSPTHLIKTRGQQVTLRCSSQSGHNTVSWYQQALGQGPQFIFQYYREEENGRGNFPPRFSGLQFPNYSSELNVNALELDDSALYLCASRRSLGVQETQYFGPGTRLLVL.

A single count supports this clone. This rearrangement joins TRBV27 to TRBJ2-1; D is possibly TRBD2 (6 bases). Trimming cost V 2 bases and J 4 bases, with 12 bases left between them. CDR1 and CDR2 from the germline V gene are MNHEY and SMNVEV (reference sequence). The CDR3 contains 15 residues. The CDR3 DNA reads as TGTGCCAGCAGTTTACGGCGGGAAGGGTACAATGAGCAGTTCTTC. Protein sequence: CASSLRREGYNEQFF.

This sequence joins TRBV6-2 or TRBV6-3 and TRBJ1-5; D gene uncertain. V dropped 5 bases and J dropped 2 bases, with 10 bases sitting between them. This CDR3 region has 14 residues. From germline, CDR1 is MNHEY and CDR2 SVGEGT. The CDR3 DNA reads TGTGCCAGCAGTCTCGCCGGGGGCAATCAGCCCCAGCATTTT. Protein product: CASSLAGGNQPQHF.

The gene calls are TRBV18 and TRBJ2-2; no definite D call. V lost 5 bases and J lost 0, with 10 bases in between. The CDR3 covers 15 residues. Germline V lookup: CDR1 KGHSH, CDR2 LQKENI. CDR3 nucleotides: TGTGCCAGCTCAAACAGATTGTCGAACACCGGGGAGCTGTTTTTT. This codes for CASSNRLSNTGELFF.

This clone showed up just once. In DNA form, the CDR3 reads TGTGCCAGCAGCCCGGGCTTAGACAACACTGAAGCTTTCTTT. Translated: CASSPGLDNTEAFF. The chain has TRBV7-2 and TRBJ1-1; D is undetermined. The CDR3 covers 14 residues. Trimming took off 5 bases at V and 2 bases at J, with 12 bases between the two ends. Germline CDR1 and CDR2: SGHTA and FQGNSA. Complete variable domain (other parts from reference TRBV7-2 and TRBJ1-1): GAGVSQSPSNKVTEKGKDVELRCDPISGHTALYWYRQSLGQGLEFLIYFQGNSAPDKSGLPSDRFSAERTGGSVSTLTIQRTQQEDSAVYLCASSPGLDNTEAFFGQGTRLTVV.

Comment on this clone: The same CDR3 also results from other DNA sequences found in this sample. The gene calls are TRBV11-2 and TRBJ2-1, with 9 positions matching TRBD2. The CDR3 consists of 17 residues. The germline V gene encodes CDR1 SGHAT and CDR2 FQNNGV. V was pared by 1 base and J by 2 bases, with 6 bases of the junction left unmatched. Written as DNA, the CDR3 is TGTGCCAGCAGCTTAGTAGCCCTAGCGGGGACCTACAATGAGCAGTTCTTC. This translates into CASSLVALAGTYNEQFF.